This T cell receptor beta chain was recovered during a study of PD-1 blockade in classical Hodgkin lymphoma. Study information: On a schedule of every 2 weeks, patients received nivolumab 3 mg/kg intravenously. Study findings and constraints: Repertoire differences have undefined causes, possibly disease activity or prior therapy.

For this clone: Its antigen is still unknown.

Germline V gene sequence: CDR1 MDHEN, CDR2 SYDVKM. The CDR3 length is 14 residues. After removal of 4 bases from V and 1 base from J, the junction contained 1 base not matched to a gene. Libraries were prepared by immunoSEQ multiplex PCR; TCRdb keeps only in-frame clonotypes and omits some of them. The sample lists 14,000 or so clones; 80% to 90% were seen once. Every patient was affected by relapse after autologous stem cell transplantation, while exposure to brentuximab vedotin was not uniform. The best responses consisted of complete response, partial response or progressive disease. This sequence originates from a human donor with classical Hodgkin lymphoma. The material sequenced was peripheral blood mononuclear cells (PBMCs), taken at baseline. The rearrangement uses TRBV28 and TRBJ1-5; 7 bases are shared with TRBD1. CDR3 in amino acids: CASSWGQSNQPQHF. The CDR3 region has the DNA TGTGCCAGCAGTTGGGGACAGAGCAATCAGCCCCAGCATTTT.